This T cell receptor beta chain was identified in a study of shared clonotypes between healthy human individuals. Profiling relied on immunoSEQ multiplex PCR, and the TCRdb table lists in-frame clones only, not all of them. Of roughly 2 million clones in the sample, about 94% were seen once. To note about this clone: Its target is not known.

The CDR3 runs to 13 residues. With V trimmed by 7 bases and J by 5 bases, 6 bases remained unmatched. CDR1 is MDHEN, CDR2 SYDVKM, per germline. Findings of the study overall: A reduction in generation probabilities was seen for non-shared clonotypes relative to those shared by all four donors. Limitation of the genetic and exposure-history diversity represented came from the few donors.

V and J are TRBV28 and TRBJ1-1, with 8 bases aligning to TRBD1. Sequencing was done on a sample of naive CD4+ T cells sorted from blood. The subset: CD45RA+ positively selected. The clonotype comes from a man younger than 30 in good health. This chain's CDR3 is CASNPGGRTEAFF. CDR3 sequence (DNA): TGTGCCAGCAACCCAGGGGGCAGGACTGAAGCTTTCTTT.